The 30 T cell receptor beta chains below come from one sample, sequenced in a study of T cell repertoires and HLA-DP antigens. TCRdb's copy holds only in-frame clones and misses some; the assay was immunoSEQ multiplex PCR. The table has over 60,000 clones, about four fifths seen once; the top ten hold 1.6%. These receptors have no known antigen. Material for sequencing was CD4+ T cells from PBMCs. The receptors here all came from a man aged 55-75 years in good health and CMV-seronegative.

This rearrangement joins TRBV30 to TRBJ2-1; D not certain. This CDR3 region has 11 residues. V lost 1 base to trimming and J lost 6 bases, with 4 bases between them. Germline-derived CDR1 and CDR2 are GTSNPN and SVGIG (reference sequence). Here the CDR3 DNA reads TGTGCCTGGAGTGCGACCAATGAGCAGTTCTTC. It codes for CAWSATNEQFF.

The chain uses TRBV6-6 and TRBJ1-5, with D tentatively TRBD1 (6 bases). Germline CDR1 is MNHNY and CDR2 is SVGAGI (reference sequence). V lost 2 bases and J 3 bases, leaving 14 bases between the germline ends. The CDR3 runs 16 residues. CDR3 sequence: CASSYKGGLSNQPQHF. The CDR3 DNA sequence: TGTGCCAGCAGTTACAAAGGGGGACTTTCCAATCAGCCCCAGCATTTT.

The J gene is TRBJ2-1, the V gene TRBV5-4; 7 bases map to TRBD1. The junction had 5 bases not matched to a gene; V was cut back by 1 base and J by 1 base. The CDR3 runs to 16 residues. Germline V gene data show CDR1 as SGHNT and CDR2 as YYREEE (reference sequence). CDR3 region: CASSLFMTGSYNEQFF. CDR3 nucleotides: TGTGCCAGCAGCTTGTTCATGACAGGGTCCTACAATGAGCAGTTCTTC.

The chain has TRBV18 and TRBJ2-7, with D unresolved. Germline V gives CDR1 KGHSH, CDR2 LQKENI. This CDR3 spans 13 amino acids. With 5 bases removed from V and 0 bases from J, the gap between germline ends came to 8 bases. In DNA, the CDR3 is TGTGCCAGCTCAGTAGGAAGCTCCTACGAGCAGTACTTC. It translates to CASSVGSSYEQYF.

This chain links TRBV6-6 with TRBJ1-4; D not resolved. The CDR3 has 13 amino acids. Germline V gives CDR1 MNHNY, CDR2 SVGAGI (reference sequence). With 6 bases removed from V and 0 bases from J, the gap between germline ends came to 5 bases. This chain's CDR3 is CASRPPTNEKLFF. DNA of the CDR3: TGTGCCAGCAGACCGCCAACTAATGAAAAACTGTTTTTT.

This clone was recorded a few times. This sequence joins TRBV11-3 and TRBJ2-2, with D tentatively TRBD1 (6 bases). Germline V gene lookup returns CDR1 SGHNT and CDR2 YENEEA. V was shortened by 3 bases and J by 4 bases, with 9 bases between the two germline ends. The CDR3 consists of 14 residues. CDR3 nucleotides: TGTGCCAGCAGCTTGCAGGGGTCCACCGGGGAGCTGTTTTTT. As protein: CASSLQGSTGELFF.

This chain links TRBV7-8 with TRBJ1-3, with a possible D match to TRBD1 (5 bases). Per germline, CDR1 SGHVS and CDR2 FQNEAQ. The CDR3 runs 14 residues. V lost 5 bases and J lost 7, with 15 bases in between. The DNA for the CDR3 is TGTGCCAGCAGCCAAAGGGTCGGGGCGAACACCATATATTTT. Residues: CASSQRVGANTIYF.

This clone was recorded once. The chain couples TRBV30 to TRBJ2-7; 9 nucleotides agree with TRBD2. V shed 0 bases, J shed 6 bases, and the junction held 12 bases outside the gene matches. Per germline, CDR1 GTSNPN and CDR2 SVGIG (reference sequence). This CDR3 has 16 residues. The chain's CDR3 is CAWSVRRTSDGSEQYF. The CDR3 nucleotides are TGTGCCTGGAGTGTACGCCGGACTAGCGATGGGAGCGAGCAGTACTTC.

The J gene is TRBJ2-1, the V gene TRBV2; no clear D gene. Germline assignment: CDR1 SNHLY and CDR2 FYNNEI. With 8 bases removed from V and 4 bases from J, the gap between germline ends came to 6 bases. There are 11 residues in the CDR3. CDR3 sequence: CASGLYNEQFF. CDR3 bases: TGTGCCAGCGGGCTGTACAATGAGCAGTTCTTC.

The V gene is TRBV7-8, the J gene TRBJ1-2; D is ambiguous. V lost 2 bases, J lost 3 bases, and 19 bases lay in between. Germline-derived CDR1 and CDR2 are SGHVS and FQNEAQ. The CDR3 runs to 17 residues. CDR3 residues: CASSLLKVSRLDYGYTF. DNA for the CDR3: TGTGCCAGCAGCTTATTAAAAGTGTCTAGGTTGGACTATGGCTACACCTTC. Looking up the rest from reference TRBV7-8 and TRBJ1-2 gives the full variable domain: GAGVSQSPRYKVAKRGQDVALRCDPISGHVSLFWYQQALGQGPEFLTYFQNEAQLDKSGLPSDRFFAERPEGSVSTLKIQRTQQEDSAVYLCASSLLKVSRLDYGYTFGSGTRLTVV.

This clone occurred a few times. The chain is built from TRBV14 and TRBJ1-1; possibly TRBD1 for D (6 bases). The CDR3 has 14 amino acids. Germline V gene sequence: CDR1 SGHDN, CDR2 FVKESK. V was clipped by 2 bases and J by 8 bases, with 15 bases between them. In nucleotides, the CDR3 is TGTGCCAGCAGCCAACAGGGGAGTGGGAGGGAAGCTTTCTTT. This sequence encodes CASSQQGSGREAFF.

This sequence joins TRBV15 and TRBJ1-1, with D maybe TRBD1 (5 bases). The ends were cut back, 1 base at V and 0 bases at J, with 15 bases in the middle. This CDR3 is 17 amino acids long. Germline V gene data show CDR1 as LNHNV and CDR2 as YYDKDF (reference sequence). The CDR3 protein is CATSRGGSSGLNTEAFF. In nucleotides, the CDR3 is TGTGCCACCAGCAGAGGGGGGAGTTCAGGCTTGAACACTGAAGCTTTCTTT.

The chain carries TRBV20-1 and TRBJ1-1; maybe TRBD1 (6 bases). From germline, CDR1 is DFQATT and CDR2 SNEGSKA (reference sequence). Trimming took off 2 bases at V and 11 bases at J, with 12 bases between the two ends. The CDR3 runs to 11 residues. The CDR3 protein is CSARKLGGAFF. In nucleotides, the CDR3 is TGCAGTGCTAGAAAGTTAGGGGGGGCTTTCTTT.

The V and J genes are TRBV19 and TRBJ1-2; D remains ambiguous. CDR3 length: 14 amino acids. Germline CDR1 and CDR2: LNHDA and SQIVND (reference sequence). Trimming took off 1 base at V and 2 bases at J, with 8 bases between the two ends. The CDR3 spells CASSIGSGNYGYTF. In DNA, the CDR3 is TGTGCCAGTAGTATAGGATCGGGGAACTATGGCTACACCTTC.

V is TRBV30 and J is TRBJ2-3, with 8 nucleotides matching TRBD2. Germline CDR1 GTSNPN, CDR2 SVGIG (reference sequence). With V trimmed by 4 bases and J by 4 bases, 7 bases remained unmatched. The CDR3 runs 14 residues. As DNA, the CDR3 is TGTGCCTGGACAAGGCGGGGGGCATCAGATACGCAGTATTTT. Encoded protein: CAWTRRGASDTQYF.

The V and J genes are TRBV4-1 and TRBJ2-1; 13 bases align to TRBD2. Germline CDR1 and CDR2: MGHRA and YSYEKL. The CDR3 extends over 17 amino acids. V gave up 1 base and J gave up 4 bases; unmatched junction bases: 4. CDR3 in DNA: TGCGCCAGCAGCCAAGTTCAGACTAGCGGGGGGTACAATGAGCAGTTCTTC. Its protein is CASSQVQTSGGYNEQFF.

The chain links TRBV5-5 to TRBJ1-1; D is undetermined. CDR1 is SGHKS and CDR2 is YYEKEE in the germline V gene (reference sequence). Trimming removed 3 bases from V and 1 base from J, with 7 bases in between. CDR3 length equals 13 residues. CDR3 residues: CASSSGRNTEAFF. The CDR3 bases are TGTGCCAGCAGCTCAGGACGGAACACTGAAGCTTTCTTT.

The rearrangement joins TRBV5-5 to TRBJ2-1; 9 bases align to TRBD1. Germline values: CDR1 SGHKS, CDR2 YYEKEE (reference sequence). This CDR3 region has 15 residues. V shed 4 bases and J 3 bases; nucleotides not matched to a gene: 5. CDR3 residues: CASSARDRDYNEQFF. The CDR3 DNA reads as TGTGCCAGCAGCGCCCGGGACAGGGACTACAATGAGCAGTTCTTC.

V gene TRBV7-3 combines with J gene TRBJ2-1; D might be TRBD2 (6 bases). The CDR3 extends over 13 amino acids. Trimming removed 5 bases at V and 6 bases at J, with 11 bases between. Germline V gene lookup returns CDR1 SGHTA and CDR2 FQGTGA. In nucleotides, the CDR3 is TGTGCCAGCAGCCCCACTAGCACCAATGAGCAGTTCTTC. Residues: CASSPTSTNEQFF.

V usage is TRBV6-1 and J usage is TRBJ2-5; 10 nucleotides match TRBD2. With 5 bases clipped from V and 2 bases from J, the junction kept 5 bases outside the gene matches. The CDR3 spans 15 residues. Germline V gene sequence: CDR1 MNHNS, CDR2 SASEGT. The DNA for the CDR3 is TGTGCCAGCAGTTTTAGCGGGGGGTCACAAGAGACCCAGTACTTC. Its translation: CASSFSGGSQETQYF.

In this sample, this clone is medium-sized. The chain links TRBV10-1 to TRBJ1-4, with TRBD1 as a possible D gene (6 bases). The V gene's germline CDR1 is WNHNN and CDR2 SYGVQD (reference sequence). This CDR3 comprises 14 residues. Trimming shortened V by 2 bases and J by 6 bases, and 10 bases separated the two germline ends. This chain's CDR3 is CASSEGSGDEKLFF. The CDR3 region has the DNA TGCGCCAGCAGTGAGGGTTCAGGGGATGAAAAACTGTTTTTT.

The V call is TRBV10-3, the J call TRBJ2-2, with D perhaps matching TRBD1 (6 bases). There are 17 residues in the CDR3. Germline CDR1 is ENHRY and CDR2 is SYGVKD. V was pared by 0 bases and J by 0 bases, with 11 bases between. DNA of the CDR3: TGTGCCATCAGTGAGTCCCAAGGACAGTCGAACACCGGGGAGCTGTTTTTT. Its protein is CAISESQGQSNTGELFF.

The genes are TRBV7-9 and TRBJ1-1, with D possibly matching TRBD1 (5 bases). The germline V gene has CDR1 SEHNR and CDR2 FQNEAQ (reference sequence). V lost 1 base to trimming and J lost 4 bases, with 7 bases between them. The CDR3 loop spans 13 amino acids. DNA of the CDR3: TGTGCCAGCAGCTTAGAACAGGCCACTGAAGCTTTCTTT. This gives the protein CASSLEQATEAFF.

The chain is built from TRBV2 and TRBJ2-5; 8 nucleotides agree with TRBD1. The germline CDR1 and CDR2 sequences are SNHLY and FYNNEI. After removal of 4 bases from V and 6 bases from J, the junction contained 7 bases not matched to a gene. The length of the CDR3 is 14 residues. CDR3 DNA sequence: TGTGCCAGCAGTGCCGACAGGGGTGCGAAGACCCAGTACTTC. As protein: CASSADRGAKTQYF. The entire variable domain, with the rest obtained from reference TRBV2 and TRBJ2-5, is as follows: EPEVTQTPSHQVTQMGQEVILRCVPISNHLYFYWYRQILGQKVEFLVSFYNNEISEKSEIFDDQFSVERPDGSNFTLKIRSTKLEDSAMYFCASSADRGAKTQYFGPGTRLLVL.

CDR3 amino acids: CAWSVKAAETQYF. In DNA form, the CDR3 reads TGTGCCTGGAGTGTGAAGGCAGCCGAGACCCAGTACTTC. This chain links TRBV30 with TRBJ2-5; D is uncertain. CDR1 and CDR2 (germline): GTSNPN, SVGIG (reference sequence). V lost 0 bases and J 5 bases, leaving 10 bases between the germline ends. The CDR3 loop spans 13 amino acids. The complete variable domain, with remaining parts taken from reference TRBV30 and TRBJ2-5, reads SQTIHQWPATLVQPVGSPLSLECTVEGTSNPNLYWYRQAAGRGLQLLFYSVGIGQISSEVPQNLSASRPQDRQFILSSKKLLLSDSGFYLCAWSVKAAETQYFGPGTRLLVL.

V gene TRBV7-2 combines with J gene TRBJ2-2, with D tentatively TRBD1 (6 bases). The V gene lost 6 bases and the J gene lost 6 bases, with 11 bases spanning the gap. Per germline, CDR1 SGHTA and CDR2 FQGNSA. CDR3 length equals 13 residues. Written as DNA, the CDR3 is TGTGCCAGCAGACTAAGACAGGCCGGGGAGCTGTTTTTT. Amino acid sequence: CASRLRQAGELFF.

The chain has TRBV4-3 and TRBJ2-3; a weak D match, TRBD2 (5 bases). This CDR3 contains 15 residues. Trimming took 1 base from V and 2 from J, leaving 10 bases between them. Germline V lookup: CDR1 LGHNA, CDR2 YSLEER. CDR3 sequence reads: CASSQATRPTDTQYF. CDR3 nucleotides: TGCGCCAGCAGCCAAGCAACTAGACCCACAGATACGCAGTATTTT.

This sequence joins TRBV5-6 and TRBJ1-2; D possibly corresponds to TRBD1 (6 bases). The CDR3 is 14 amino acids. V was pared by 5 bases and J by 5 bases, with 16 bases between. Germline V gives CDR1 SGHDT, CDR2 YYEEEE. As DNA, the CDR3 is TGTGCCAGCAGACCGGGGGCTGAACGTTATGGCTACACCTTC. This encodes CASRPGAERYGYTF.

The chain recombines TRBV11-3 with TRBJ2-5, with 11 bases aligning to TRBD2. V lost 5 bases, J lost 1 base, and 9 bases stayed unmatched. From germline, CDR1 is SGHNT and CDR2 YENEEA. The CDR3 is 17 amino acids. The CDR3 region is CASSPRTGTSGQETQYF. DNA for the CDR3: TGTGCCAGCAGCCCCAGGACCGGGACTAGCGGCCAAGAGACCCAGTACTTC.

V and J are TRBV5-4 and TRBJ2-1; TRBD1 aligns across 10 bases. V gave up 5 bases and J gave up 1 base; unmatched junction bases: 3. Germline V gene sequence: CDR1 SGHNT, CDR2 YYREEE (reference sequence). The CDR3 contains 15 residues. The chain's CDR3 is CASRSDRGSYNEQFF. The CDR3 coding sequence is TGTGCCAGCAGATCGGACAGGGGGTCCTACAATGAGCAGTTCTTC.